This is a list of T cell receptor beta chains from one sample in a study of blood T cell repertoires in COVID-19. TCRdb keeps only in-frame clones here, not all; method: immunoSEQ multiplex PCR. The sample has roughly 150,000 clones; about 91% are singletons. What was sequenced was peripheral blood. These receptors all come from a human donor in a cohort sampled during active COVID-19. Both conserved end residues are part of each CDR3. A D gene is named only where the DNA matches it firmly. Not all rows give a size; the values are once, few, many and, for expanded clones, a class.

j_call: TRBJ1-2
d_call: NA
clone_size: NA
v_call: TRBV27
cdr3_aa: CASSLSPAAKKYGYTF
cdr3_nt: TGTGCCAGCAGTTTATCCCCGGCGGCAAAAAAGTATGGCTACACCTTC

j_call: TRBJ1-1
d_call: NA
clone_size: NA
v_call: TRBV19
cdr3_aa: CASSPHPGLSPMNTEAFF
cdr3_nt: TGTGCCAGTAGTCCTCACCCGGGACTTTCTCCTATGAACACTGAAGCTTTCTTT

j_call: TRBJ1-3
d_call: TRBD1
clone_size: NA
v_call: TRBV18
cdr3_aa: CASSPRTGSNTIYF
cdr3_nt: TGTGCCAGCTCACCACGGACAGGGTCGAACACCATATATTTT

j_call: TRBJ1-2
d_call: TRBD1
clone_size: NA
v_call: TRBV6-5
cdr3_aa: CASSSVDRGYGYTF
cdr3_nt: TGTGCCAGCAGTTCCGTCGACAGGGGCTATGGCTACACCTTC

j_call: TRBJ2-7
d_call: NA
clone_size: NA
v_call: TRBV5-4
cdr3_aa: CASSLGQGRVEQYF
cdr3_nt: TGTGCCAGCAGCTTGGGTCAGGGGAGGGTCGAGCAGTACTTC

j_call: TRBJ2-2
d_call: TRBD2
clone_size: NA
v_call: TRBV4-1
cdr3_aa: CASSQDRGWTSGGRDTGELFF
cdr3_nt: TGCGCCAGCAGCCAAGATAGGGGTTGGACTAGCGGGGGGCGGGACACCGGGGAGCTGTTTTTT

j_call: TRBJ2-1
d_call: TRBD2
clone_size: NA
v_call: TRBV19
cdr3_aa: CASSYAGVNNEQFF
cdr3_nt: TGTGCCAGTAGTTATGCGGGGGTCAACAATGAGCAGTTCTTC

j_call: TRBJ1-3
d_call: NA
clone_size: NA
v_call: TRBV18
cdr3_aa: CASSPKSSSGNTIYF
cdr3_nt: TGTGCCAGCTCACCAAAGTCGAGCTCTGGAAACACCATATATTTT

j_call: TRBJ2-7
d_call: NA
clone_size: NA
v_call: TRBV6-2/TRBV6-3
cdr3_aa: CASSYGTIYEQYF
cdr3_nt: TGTGCCAGCAGTTACGGCACGATCTACGAGCAGTACTTC

j_call: TRBJ1-1
d_call: NA
clone_size: NA
v_call: TRBV27
cdr3_aa: CASSLSVNTEAFF
cdr3_nt: TGTGCCAGCAGTTTATCCGTGAACACTGAAGCTTTCTTT

j_call: TRBJ1-6
d_call: NA
clone_size: NA
v_call: TRBV6-2/TRBV6-3
cdr3_aa: CASSYVGGETLHF
cdr3_nt: TGTGCCAGCAGTTACGTTGGGGGGGAGACCCTCCACTTT

j_call: TRBJ1-4
d_call: NA
clone_size: NA
v_call: TRBV7-9
cdr3_aa: CASSLVTGIDEKLFF
cdr3_nt: TGTGCCAGCAGCTTAGTAACGGGGATTGATGAAAAACTGTTTTTT

j_call: TRBJ2-4
d_call: TRBD2
clone_size: NA
v_call: TRBV11-2
cdr3_aa: CASSFFKGTSGGSTNIQYF
cdr3_nt: TGTGCCAGCAGCTTTTTCAAAGGGACTAGCGGGGGGTCAACAAACATTCAGTACTTC

j_call: TRBJ2-3
d_call: NA
clone_size: NA
v_call: TRBV12-3/TRBV12-4
cdr3_aa: CASSFPRDTQYF
cdr3_nt: TGTGCCAGCAGTTTCCCGCGAGATACGCAGTATTTT

j_call: TRBJ2-2
d_call: TRBD1
clone_size: NA
v_call: TRBV6-2/TRBV6-3
cdr3_aa: CASSDRVGAGELFF
cdr3_nt: TGTGCCAGCAGTGACAGGGTGGGCGCCGGGGAGCTGTTTTTT

j_call: TRBJ1-1
d_call: NA
clone_size: NA
v_call: TRBV5-1
cdr3_aa: CASSLEGYRRRAFF
cdr3_nt: TGCGCCAGCAGCTTGGAGGGGTACAGGCGAAGGGCTTTCTTT

j_call: TRBJ2-7
d_call: NA
clone_size: NA
v_call: TRBV18
cdr3_aa: CAPLTRGRYF
cdr3_nt: TGTGCCCCCCTAACCAGGGGAAGGTACTTC

j_call: TRBJ2-6
d_call: TRBD1
clone_size: once
v_call: TRBV3-1/TRBV3-2
cdr3_aa: CASSPLKAYRGFSHSGANVLTF
cdr3_nt: TGTGCCAGCAGTCCTCTCAAGGCATACAGGGGTTTCTCCCACTCTGGGGCCAACGTCCTGACTTTC

j_call: TRBJ1-1
d_call: NA
clone_size: NA
v_call: TRBV7-9
cdr3_aa: CASSPRGANTEAFF
cdr3_nt: TGTGCCAGCAGCCCCCGGGGGGCGAACACTGAAGCTTTCTTT

j_call: TRBJ1-2
d_call: NA
clone_size: NA
v_call: TRBV7-9
cdr3_aa: CASSLGQGIYTF
cdr3_nt: TGTGCCAGCAGCTTAGGGCAGGGGATATACACCTTC

j_call: TRBJ2-7
d_call: TRBD1
clone_size: NA
v_call: TRBV11-2
cdr3_aa: CASSSTTGGFEQYF
cdr3_nt: TGTGCCAGCAGCTCTACGACAGGGGGCTTCGAGCAGTACTTC

j_call: TRBJ2-5
d_call: TRBD2
clone_size: NA
v_call: TRBV6-5
cdr3_aa: CASRVPSGPGETQYF
cdr3_nt: TGTGCCAGCAGGGTTCCTAGCGGACCAGGGGAGACCCAGTACTTC

j_call: TRBJ2-7
d_call: NA
clone_size: NA
v_call: TRBV19
cdr3_aa: CASSKFGYEQYF
cdr3_nt: TGTGCCAGTAGTAAGTTCGGTTACGAGCAGTACTTC

j_call: TRBJ2-3
d_call: NA
clone_size: NA
v_call: TRBV11-3
cdr3_aa: CASSLDSVSTDTQYF
cdr3_nt: TGTGCCAGCAGCTTAGACTCGGTTAGCACAGATACGCAGTATTTT

j_call: TRBJ2-5
d_call: NA
clone_size: NA
v_call: TRBV21-1
cdr3_aa: CASSKGASGGRETQYF
cdr3_nt: TGTGCCAGCAGCAAAGGTGCTAGCGGGGGGCGAGAGACCCAGTACTTC

j_call: TRBJ2-5
d_call: NA
clone_size: NA
v_call: TRBV28
cdr3_aa: CASRAGQKETQYF
cdr3_nt: TGTGCCAGCAGGGCGGGACAGAAAGAGACCCAGTACTTC

j_call: TRBJ1-2
d_call: NA
clone_size: NA
v_call: TRBV4-1
cdr3_aa: CASRRTFVANYGYTF
cdr3_nt: TGCGCCAGCAGGCGGACATTCGTAGCTAACTATGGCTACACCTTC

j_call: TRBJ2-5
d_call: TRBD2
clone_size: NA
v_call: TRBV10-1
cdr3_aa: CASANPGLAAQETQYF
cdr3_nt: TGCGCCAGCGCCAATCCGGGACTAGCGGCCCAAGAGACCCAGTACTTC

j_call: TRBJ2-1
d_call: TRBD1
clone_size: few
v_call: TRBV6-2/TRBV6-3
cdr3_aa: CASSYFLLTQGGSSYNEQFF
cdr3_nt: TGTGCCAGCAGTTACTTCCTCCTAACACAGGGGGGAAGCTCCTACAATGAGCAGTTCTTC

j_call: TRBJ1-1
d_call: NA
clone_size: NA
v_call: TRBV21-1
cdr3_aa: CASLDRVSLDSNTEAFF
cdr3_nt: TGTGCCAGCTTAGACCGGGTTTCCCTTGACTCCAACACTGAAGCTTTCTTT

j_call: TRBJ2-1
d_call: TRBD2
clone_size: NA
v_call: TRBV6-4
cdr3_aa: CASSESLAGYNEQFF
cdr3_nt: TGTGCCAGCAGTGAAAGCCTAGCGGGGTACAATGAGCAGTTCTTC